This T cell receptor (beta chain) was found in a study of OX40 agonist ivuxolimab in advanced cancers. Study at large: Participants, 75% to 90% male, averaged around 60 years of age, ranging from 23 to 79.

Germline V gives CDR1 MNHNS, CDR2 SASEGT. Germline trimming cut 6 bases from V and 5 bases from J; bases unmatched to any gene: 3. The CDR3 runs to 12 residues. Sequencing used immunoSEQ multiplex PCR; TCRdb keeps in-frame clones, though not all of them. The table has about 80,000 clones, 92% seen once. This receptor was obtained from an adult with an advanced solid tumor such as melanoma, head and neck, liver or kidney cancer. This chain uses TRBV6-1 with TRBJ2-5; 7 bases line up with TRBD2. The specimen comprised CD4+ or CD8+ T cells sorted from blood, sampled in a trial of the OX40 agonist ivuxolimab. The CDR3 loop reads CASRPGGETQYF. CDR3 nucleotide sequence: TGTGCCAGCAGGCCCGGGGGGGAGACCCAGTACTTC.